A selection of T cell receptor beta chains follows, all from one sample in a study of blood T cell repertoires in COVID-19. This table comes from immunoSEQ multiplex PCR, and its TCRdb copy is limited to in-frame clones, with some not included. The table records 150,000 to 200,000 clones, almost 85% of them present only once. The sequenced sample consisted of PBMCs or T cells enriched from blood (not recorded which). All receptors derive from a man aged 50 or older who had recovered from COVID-19. CDR3s include the opening cysteine and the closing phenylalanine or tryptophan. Fields, in order: J gene, clone size, D gene, V gene, CDR3 length, CDR3 protein, CDR3 DNA. A D gene is named only where the DNA matches it firmly. Size is stated for part of the rows, as once, few or many counts, or as a class when the clone is expanded.

>TRBJ2-7|few|TRBD1|TRBV19|14
CASSSETGLYEQYF
TGTGCCAGTAGTTCCGAGACAGGGTTGTACGAGCAGTACTTC
>TRBJ1-6|.|.|TRBV7-2|15
CASSSLAGFNSPLHF
TGTGCCAGCAGCTCCCTCGCAGGGTTCAATTCACCCCTCCACTTT
>TRBJ2-7|.|.|TRBV27|15
CASSPLGQSSYEQYF
TGTGCCAGCAGCCCCCTAGGCCAGAGCTCCTACGAGCAGTACTTC
>TRBJ2-3|.|.|TRBV7-6|17
CASSLGIRGGDTDTQYF
TGTGCCAGCAGCTTAGGGATCCGGGGTGGGGATACAGATACGCAGTATTTT
>TRBJ2-7|.|TRBD1|TRBV11-3|15
CASSIGQGWAYEQYF
TGTGCCAGCAGTATCGGACAGGGTTGGGCCTACGAGCAGTACTTC
>TRBJ2-5|.|TRBD2|TRBV5-1|16
CASSLGAAGGQETQYF
TGCGCCAGCAGCTTAGGGGCCGCGGGGGGGCAAGAGACCCAGTACTTC
>TRBJ1-6|once|TRBD1|TRBV3-1/TRBV3-2|15
CASSRGQGAFSPLHF
TGTGCCAGCAGCCGTGGACAGGGGGCCTTTTCACCCCTCCACTTT
>TRBJ1-6|.|.|TRBV30|14
CAWSGAGGNSPLHF
TGTGCCTGGAGTGGGGCAGGTGGTAATTCACCCCTCCACTTT
>TRBJ1-6|.|TRBD1|TRBV6-2/TRBV6-3|14
CASSLPGTGSPLHF
TGTGCCAGCAGCCTGCCCGGGACAGGTTCCCCCCTCCACTTT
>TRBJ2-1|.|.|TRBV10-3|12
CAISESGGEQFF
TGTGCCATCAGTGAGTCGGGGGGTGAGCAGTTCTTC
>TRBJ2-1|.|.|TRBV5-6|14
CASSRGQLNREQFF
TGTGCCAGCAGCCGTGGACAGCTAAACCGAGAGCAGTTCTTC
>TRBJ2-5|.|.|TRBV5-8|14
CASSLKQLQETQYF
TGTGCCAGCAGCTTGAAACAGCTCCAAGAGACCCAGTACTTC
>TRBJ2-7|.|TRBD1|TRBV18|15
CASSPRTGPSYEQYF
TGTGCCAGCTCACCAAGGACAGGGCCATCCTACGAGCAGTACTTC
>TRBJ1-6|.|.|TRBV2|17
CASKGSRGGKEDSPLHF
TGTGCCAGCAAAGGGTCCAGGGGCGGCAAAGAGGATTCACCCCTCCACTTT
>TRBJ2-5|.|TRBD2|TRBV5-4|16
CASSGNVAGGQETQYF
TGTGCCAGCAGCGGAAATGTAGCGGGGGGGCAGGAGACCCAGTACTTC
>TRBJ2-3|.|.|TRBV11-3|14
CASSHYTNGDTQYF
TGTGCCAGCAGTCACTACACGAACGGCGATACGCAGTATTTT
>TRBJ2-3|.|.|TRBV24-1|15
CATSDFREGTDTQYF
TGTGCCACCAGTGATTTTAGGGAGGGCACAGATACGCAGTATTTT
>TRBJ1-2|few|TRBD1|TRBV2|14
CASSEGRDRAGYTF
TGTGCCAGCAGTGAAGGTCGGGACAGAGCTGGCTACACCTTC
>TRBJ2-7|.|TRBD1|TRBV3-1/TRBV3-2|15
CASRPTYRGTYEQYF
TGTGCCAGCCGCCCGACATACAGGGGAACCTACGAGCAGTACTTC
>TRBJ1-6|.|.|TRBV23-1|18
CASTTRDMWDLANSPLHF
TGCGCCAGCACCACCCGGGACATGTGGGATCTAGCTAATTCACCCCTCCACTTT
>TRBJ1-6|.|.|TRBV6-5|14
CASSPDSRNSPLHF
TGTGCCAGCAGTCCTGACAGCCGAAATTCACCCCTCCACTTT
>TRBJ2-2|.|TRBD1|TRBV28|16
CASSSWDRTNTGELFF
TGTGCCAGCAGTTCTTGGGACAGAACGAACACCGGGGAGCTGTTTTTT
>TRBJ2-2|.|.|TRBV10-2|16
CASSVPAGLNTGELFF
TGCGCCAGCAGTGTCCCGGCGGGGTTGAACACCGGGGAGCTGTTTTTT
>TRBJ1-1|.|.|TRBV11-1|14
CASSWVQGNTEAFF
TGTGCCAGCAGCTGGGTCCAGGGGAACACTGAAGCTTTCTTT
>TRBJ1-5|.|TRBD1|TRBV28|17
CASSWPGQGRRNQPQHF
TGTGCCAGCAGTTGGCCGGGACAGGGTAGACGCAATCAGCCCCAGCATTTT
>TRBJ1-3|.|.|TRBV29-1|13
CSVLRGGGNTIYF
TGCAGCGTTCTCCGGGGAGGAGGAAACACCATATATTTT
>TRBJ1-2|.|.|TRBV28|14
CASSHEIENYGYTF
TGTGCCAGCAGCCACGAGATTGAGAACTATGGCTACACCTTC
>TRBJ2-4|.|TRBD2|TRBV10-2|18
CASSVGLAGSLAKNIQYF
TGCGCCAGCAGTGTGGGACTAGCGGGCTCCCTAGCCAAAAACATTCAGTACTTC
>TRBJ1-2|.|.|TRBV28|12
CATRGALYGYTF
TGTGCCACCCGAGGCGCTCTCTATGGCTACACCTTC
>TRBJ2-5|.|TRBD2|TRBV5-1|15
CASSFSEGRVETQYF
TGCGCCAGCAGCTTTTCGGAGGGGAGGGTAGAGACCCAGTACTTC
>TRBJ2-2|.|TRBD2|TRBV27|17
CASSAPGLAGVTGELFF
TGTGCCAGCAGTGCCCCGGGACTAGCGGGAGTCACCGGGGAGCTGTTTTTT
>TRBJ1-2|.|.|TRBV6-5|13
CASRRFENYGYTF
TGTGCCAGCCGGAGGTTTGAGAACTATGGCTACACCTTC
>TRBJ1-1|.|.|TRBV28|13
CASSSGIRTEAFF
TGTGCCAGCAGTTCAGGGATTAGGACTGAAGCTTTCTTT
>TRBJ2-7|once|TRBD2|TRBV9|14
CASSVAGGNYEQYF
TGTGCCAGCAGCGTAGCGGGGGGAAACTACGAGCAGTACTTC
>TRBJ1-1|.|.|TRBV28|15
CATEGRGGENTEAFF
TGTGCCACGGAGGGTAGGGGAGGGGAGAACACTGAAGCTTTCTTT
>TRBJ2-1|.|.|TRBV28|13
CASSLDTLDEQFF
TGTGCCAGCAGTTTGGACACCCTGGATGAGCAGTTCTTC
>TRBJ2-5|.|.|TRBV6-5|14
CASRLQGEGETQYF
TGTGCCAGCAGATTACAGGGGGAGGGGGAGACCCAGTACTTC
>TRBJ2-5|once|TRBD2|TRBV27|16
CASSLSPSGKQETQYF
TGTGCCAGCAGTTTATCTCCCAGCGGGAAGCAAGAGACCCAGTACTTC
>TRBJ1-5|.|.|TRBV5-8|14
CASSLAFGYQPQHF
TGTGCCAGCAGCTTGGCGTTTGGCTATCAGCCCCAGCATTTT
>TRBJ2-7|.|.|TRBV7-7|15
CASSLRRGPYYEQYF
TGTGCCAGCAGCTTAAGGCGGGGGCCCTACTACGAGCAGTACTTC